The 14 T cell receptor beta chains below come from one sample, sequenced in a study of T-cell memory formation after mild COVID-19. From the 5' RACE reads, TCRdb called clonotypes with MiXCR, one entry per CDR3 protein. The data hold almost 350,000 distinct CDR3 sequences, with 20% to 25% observed a single time. The sequenced material came from PBMCs or a T cell subset sorted from them (not recorded which). The receptors come from a man between 18 and 35 years old who had mild COVID-19 (a few samples of this study predate the infection). Cell type and time point are not known.

This clonotype has a handful of counts. The CDR3 loop reads CATYGASGYTF. For the CDR3, the DNA is TGTGCCACCTACGGGGCAAGCGGCTACACCTTC. This chain uses TRBV15 with TRBJ1-2; possibly TRBD1 for D (5 bases). The CDR3 consists of 11 residues. Trimming took 8 bases from V and 8 from J, leaving 12 bases between them. Germline V gives CDR1 LNHNV, CDR2 YYDKDF (reference sequence).

This clonotype was counted a few times. CDR3 sequence (DNA): TGTGCCAGCAGTCCGCGGGGTAGCGGGGGGGGCGATGAGCAGTTCTTC. Its translation is CASSPRGSGGGDEQFF. V gene TRBV12-3 or TRBV12-4 combines with J gene TRBJ2-1; 11 positions agree with TRBD2. V shed 5 bases and J 8 bases; nucleotides not matched to a gene: 11. The CDR3 runs 16 residues.

The chain joins TRBV6-1 to TRBJ2-5, with 13 nucleotides matching TRBD2. Trimming removed 8 bases from V and 2 bases from J; junction bases left unmatched: 5. CDR1 and CDR2 (germline): MNHNS, SASEGT. This CDR3 is built from 15 residues. CDR3 sequence (DNA): TGTGCCAGCCCGAGGACTAGCGGGGGACAAGAGACCCAGTACTTC. Encoded protein: CASPRTSGGQETQYF.

This chain joins TRBV7-2 and TRBJ2-5; no definite D call. V lost 6 bases, J lost 8 bases, and 13 bases lay in between. The CDR3 contains 12 residues. Germline lookup yields CDR1 SGHTA and CDR2 FQGNSA. The CDR3, as DNA: TGTGCCAGCAGTTACATCGTGCCCACCCAGTACTTC. Translation: CASSYIVPTQYF.

The chain recombines TRBV7-2 with TRBJ1-6; D uncertain. V lost 4 bases and J lost 12, with 13 bases in between. The germline V gene encodes CDR1 SGHTA and CDR2 FQGNSA. The CDR3 has 13 amino acids. The CDR3 loop is CASSSTDGIPLHF. The CDR3 nucleotides read TGTGCCAGCAGCTCGACCGATGGGATACCCCTCCACTTT.

This chain joins TRBV7-9 and TRBJ2-1; no clear D gene. V lost 0 bases and J 10 bases, leaving 4 bases between the germline ends. Germline CDR1 reads SEHNR; CDR2 reads FQNEAQ (reference sequence). There are 11 residues in the CDR3. CDR3 DNA sequence: TGTGCCAGCAGCTTAGCCTTGGAGCAGTTCTTC. Residues: CASSLALEQFF. Based on the CDR3 plus reference TRBV7-9 and TRBJ2-1, the full variable domain is DTGVSQNPRHKITKRGQNVTFRCDPISEHNRLYWYRQTLGQGPEFLTYFQNEAQLEKSRLLSDRFSAERPKGSFSTLEIQRTEQGDSAMYLCASSLALEQFFGPGTRLTVL.

The rearrangement links TRBV9 to TRBJ1-6, with D perhaps TRBD1 (6 bases). V shed 0 bases and J shed 6 bases, with 13 bases lying between them. This CDR3 contains 16 residues. The germline V gene has CDR1 SGDLS and CDR2 YYNGEE. CDR3 protein: CASSVAGHLGNSPLHF. The CDR3 nucleotides are TGTGCCAGCAGCGTAGCGGGACACCTCGGTAATTCACCCCTCCACTTT.

This clonotype was counted many times. The chain carries TRBV10-3 and TRBJ2-3, with a weak D call TRBD2 (5 bases). This CDR3 has 14 residues. Trimming shortened V by 10 bases and J by 2 bases, and 16 bases separated the two germline ends. Germline V CDR1 and CDR2: ENHRY, SYGVKD. CDR3 loop: CATLGEPSTDTQYF. CDR3 in DNA: TGTGCCACCCTCGGGGAGCCCTCCACAGATACGCAGTATTTT.

The chain recombines TRBV7-9 with TRBJ2-5; 8 bases are shared with TRBD2. Germline lookup yields CDR1 SEHNR and CDR2 FQNEAQ (reference sequence). The CDR3 is 13 amino acids. With V trimmed by 6 bases and J by 5 bases, 5 bases remained unmatched. CDR3 bases: TGTGCCAGCAGGCCGGGGGGGCCGGAGACCCAGTACTTC. This translates into CASRPGGPETQYF.

This clonotype was detected a few times. The V gene is TRBV5-6, the J gene TRBJ2-7, with 10 bases fitting TRBD2. V lost 4 bases and J lost 3; bases outside the gene matches: 7. Per the germline V gene, CDR1 is SGHDT and CDR2 is YYEEEE. The CDR3 has 15 residues. The CDR3 coding sequence is TGTGCCAGCAGCCAGCTAGCGGGGGACCGCTACGAGCAGTACTTC. Translating gives CASSQLAGDRYEQYF.

The rearrangement joins TRBV4-3 to TRBJ2-1, with 9 bases lining up with TRBD1. This CDR3 comprises 15 residues. V lost 0 bases to trimming and J lost 16 bases; unmatched junction nucleotides: 13. The germline gives CDR1 LGHNA, CDR2 YSLEER. CDR3 DNA: TGCGCCAGCAGCCAAGAGGGTCTGGTCCGGGACAGGGTTTTCTTC. This codes for CASSQEGLVRDRVFF.

The chain's CDR3 is CASSEPAGSYEQYF. Here the CDR3 DNA reads TGTGCCAGCAGCGAACCTGCGGGGTCCTACGAGCAGTACTTC. The chain links TRBV6-2 or TRBV6-3 to TRBJ2-7; D may be TRBD2 (6 bases). The V end was cut by 6 bases, the J end by 1 base, with 13 bases between. Germline values: CDR1 MNHEY, CDR2 SVGEGT. The CDR3 sequence is 14 residues long.

This clonotype came up a few times. The CDR3: CASSLEWTEAFF. The CDR3 nucleotides are TGTGCCAGCAGTTTAGAATGGACTGAAGCTTTCTTT. The chain has TRBV12-3 or TRBV12-4 and TRBJ1-1; D is unclear. The V and J ends lost 1 base and 5 bases respectively, with 5 bases between them. The length of the CDR3 is 12 residues.

This clonotype was seen once. J is TRBJ1-1 and V is TRBV6-2 or TRBV6-3; no clear D. The V end lost 5 bases, the J end lost 0 bases, and 13 bases lay between the germline ends. CDR1 and CDR2 from the germline V gene are MNHEY and SVGEGT. The CDR3 runs to 15 residues. CDR3 loop: CASSTPRTMNTEAFF. The CDR3 DNA sequence: TGTGCCAGCAGTACCCCGCGGACCATGAACACTGAAGCTTTCTTT.